This is a list of T cell receptor beta chains from one sample in a study of cytomegalovirus exposure and HLA in healthy donors. Measured with immunoSEQ multiplex PCR; TCRdb has only the in-frame clones, and not every one. The repertoire includes about 76,000 clones, around 70% of them detected once, and 16% sits in the top ten. Material: PBMCs. These receptors originate from a woman in her thirties or forties in good health and CMV-seropositive. The CDR3 runs from the conserved cysteine through the conserved F or W. A D gene is named only where the DNA matches it firmly. Expanded clones are given a class, and other clones once, few, many or no size at all.

j_call	v_call	clone_size	d_call	cdr3_length	cdr3_nt	cdr3_aa
TRBJ1-5	TRBV2	-	-	15	TGTGCCGCCAGCATTGGGGGGGTTGGGAATCAGCCCCAGCATTTT	CAASIGGVGNQPQHF
TRBJ1-3	TRBV6-1	-	TRBD1	19	TGTGCCAGCAGTGGCGGGGACAGGGATTTTCGAGGATCTGGAAACACCATATATTTT	CASSGGDRDFRGSGNTIYF
TRBJ2-5	TRBV2	-	-	17	TGTGCCAGCAGTGAAGGGAGGTTAGCACAACCTGGGGAGACCCAGTACTTC	CASSEGRLAQPGETQYF
TRBJ1-1	TRBV7-3	-	-	14	TGTGCCAGCAGCTTAAACAGGGTGAGCCCTGAAGCTTTCTTT	CASSLNRVSPEAFF
TRBJ1-1	TRBV18	few	-	17	TGTGCCAGCTCACCGCTCGGGGGGAACGGGATGAACACTGAAGCTTTCTTT	CASSPLGGNGMNTEAFF
TRBJ1-2	TRBV5-4	-	-	15	TGTGCCAGCAGTCTAACCGGGGGGGACCACTATGGCTACACCTTC	CASSLTGGDHYGYTF
TRBJ2-7	TRBV28	-	TRBD1	19	TGTGCCAGCAGTTTTATGGGAACTCATACATTAGGGACAGTCAAGGAGCAGTACTTC	CASSFMGTHTLGTVKEQYF
TRBJ1-1	TRBV4-3	-	-	12	TGCGCCAGCAGCCAGTCAGGTACTGAAGCTTTCTTT	CASSQSGTEAFF
TRBJ2-1	TRBV9	-	-	15	TGTGCCAGCAGCGTGAGGGATTCCTCCTACAATGAGCAGTTCTTC	CASSVRDSSYNEQFF
TRBJ2-3	TRBV6-4	many	TRBD1	15	TGTGCCAGCAGTGACTCGACAGGGGGCGCAGATACGCAGTATTTT	CASSDSTGGADTQYF
TRBJ1-1	TRBV9	-	-	16	TGTGCCAGCAGCGTAGGGCACCGGGGACAGAACACTGAAGCTTTCTTT	CASSVGHRGQNTEAFF
TRBJ1-4	TRBV4-3	few	-	17	TGCGCCAGCAGCCAAGATTGGCGCAGGGTGCGGAGTGAAAAACTGTTTTTT	CASSQDWRRVRSEKLFF
TRBJ1-1	TRBV19	-	-	13	TGTGCCAGTAGGTTCACAGTGAACACTGAAGCTTTCTTT	CASRFTVNTEAFF
TRBJ2-7	TRBV7-2	-	-	15	TGTGCCAGCAGCTTAGATCCAGGGGAGTCTTACGAGCAGTACTTC	CASSLDPGESYEQYF
TRBJ1-1	TRBV6-1	many	-	15	TGTGCCAGCAGCCGAACGGGGGAGGGCGGAACTGAAGCTTTCTTT	CASSRTGEGGTEAFF
TRBJ1-1	TRBV25-1	-	-	13	TGTGCCAGCAGTGCCCCGGCCAGGGCTGAAGCTTTCTTT	CASSAPARAEAFF
TRBJ2-7	TRBV7-9	-	-	13	TGTGCCAGCAGCTCCACCAATTCCTACGAGCAGTACTTC	CASSSTNSYEQYF
TRBJ2-7	TRBV9	-	-	15	TGTGCCAGCAGCGTAGGAGACAGGAGCTCCTACGAGCAGTACTTC	CASSVGDRSSYEQYF
TRBJ2-7	TRBV9	few	TRBD2	15	TGTGCCAGCAGCGGGCCCGGGGGGACGGACGTCGAGCAGTACTTC	CASSGPGGTDVEQYF